Each of the 18 T cell receptor beta chains below was sequenced from the same sample in a study of OX40 agonist ivuxolimab in advanced cancers. Assay used: immunoSEQ multiplex PCR; TCRdb lists only in-frame clones, some missing. The sample yields about 88,000 clones, around nine tenths seen once. Sequenced here: CD4+ or CD8+ T cells sorted from blood, sampled in a trial of the OX40 agonist ivuxolimab. The receptors come from an adult with an advanced solid tumor such as melanoma, head and neck, liver or kidney cancer.

This chain joins TRBV6-6 and TRBJ2-7, with 8 nucleotides matching TRBD1. Germline trimming cut 5 bases from V and 4 bases from J; bases unmatched to any gene: 10. Germline V lookup: CDR1 MNHNY, CDR2 SVGAGI (reference sequence). The CDR3 covers 15 residues. This chain's CDR3 is CASSTPGQGIYEQYF. For the CDR3, the DNA is TGTGCCAGCAGTACCCCCGGACAGGGTATTTACGAGCAGTACTTC.

J is TRBJ2-2 and V is TRBV7-9; 11 nucleotides line up with TRBD2. Germline trimming cut 5 bases from V and 3 bases from J; bases unmatched to any gene: 5. CDR3 size: 16 residues. Germline V lookup: CDR1 SEHNR, CDR2 FQNEAQ (reference sequence). CDR3 residues: CASSLGLAADTGELFF. CDR3 nucleotide sequence: TGTGCCAGCAGCCTGGGACTAGCGGCGGACACCGGGGAGCTGTTTTTT.

The chain links TRBV2 to TRBJ2-3, with 12 bases that match TRBD2. Germline V gene sequence: CDR1 SNHLY, CDR2 FYNNEI. CDR3 length equals 18 residues. Trimming removed 6 bases from V and 0 bases from J; junction bases left unmatched: 10. CDR3 amino acids: CASRGEALAGGSTDTQYF. CDR3 DNA: TGTGCCAGCAGAGGAGAGGCACTAGCGGGGGGTAGCACAGATACGCAGTATTTT.

The chain couples TRBV13 to TRBJ2-7; 8 bases are a match to TRBD1. The trim removed 5 bases at V and 0 bases at J, leaving 6 bases unmatched. The CDR3 sequence is 15 residues long. CDR1 and CDR2 (germline): PRHDT, FYEKMQ (reference sequence). CDR3 loop: CASSPGTGNSYEQYF. For the CDR3, the DNA is TGTGCCAGCAGCCCCGGGACAGGAAACTCCTACGAGCAGTACTTC.

The J gene is TRBJ2-1, the V gene TRBV6-1, with TRBD1 as a possible D gene (6 bases). Germline CDR1 and CDR2: MNHNS and SASEGT. Trimming cost V 4 bases and J 8 bases, with 12 bases left between them. The CDR3 length is 13 residues. The DNA of the CDR3 is TGTGCCAGCAGTGGGGGGCCAACTCATGAGCAGTTCTTC. It yields the protein CASSGGPTHEQFF.

The V and J genes are TRBV4-3 and TRBJ2-7; the match to TRBD2 covers 8 bases. CDR3 length: 15 amino acids. Germline V CDR1 and CDR2: LGHNA, YSLEER. Trimming removed 6 bases from V and 3 bases from J; junction bases left unmatched: 10. CDR3 region: CASSLEGLGIYEQYF. CDR3 in DNA: TGCGCCAGCAGTTTGGAGGGACTAGGGATCTACGAGCAGTACTTC.

The chain joins TRBV27 to TRBJ1-1; D not resolved. V was pared by 5 bases and J by 5 bases, with 21 bases between. The CDR3 covers 16 residues. Germline V gives CDR1 MNHEY, CDR2 SMNVEV (reference sequence). The DNA for the CDR3 is TGTGCCAGCAGTCCGAGACCTGGGCCGCAAACTACTGAAGCTTTCTTT. It specifies CASSPRPGPQTTEAFF.

The chain joins TRBV5-6 to TRBJ2-7, with 7 bases fitting TRBD1. There are 15 residues in the CDR3. Germline V gene data show CDR1 as SGHDT and CDR2 as YYEEEE. V was pared by 4 bases and J by 4 bases, with 11 bases of the junction left unmatched. Here the CDR3 reads CASSGGPGQKYEQYF. Here the CDR3 DNA reads TGTGCCAGCAGCGGGGGACCGGGACAGAAGTACGAGCAGTACTTC.

This clone was counted only a few times. J is TRBJ1-5 and V is TRBV27, with unresolved D. The CDR3 spans 14 residues. Deletions cut 1 base from V and 6 bases from J, with 10 bases between. CDR1 and CDR2 from the germline V gene are MNHEY and SMNVEV (reference sequence). CDR3 protein: CASSLFVGVQPQHF. CDR3 nucleotide sequence: TGTGCCAGCAGTTTATTTGTGGGAGTTCAGCCCCAGCATTTT.

The chain is built from TRBV25-1 and TRBJ1-1; D remains unclear. The germline V gene encodes CDR1 MGHDK and CDR2 SYGVNS. The V gene lost 0 bases and the J gene lost 3 bases, with 14 bases spanning the gap. This CDR3 contains 16 residues. The CDR3 spells CASSEYSHSADTEAFF. CDR3 sequence (DNA): TGTGCCAGCAGTGAATACAGTCACTCAGCGGACACTGAAGCTTTCTTT.

This rearrangement joins TRBV6-6 to TRBJ1-1; D perhaps matches TRBD1 (5 bases). The V and J ends lost 0 bases and 8 bases respectively, with 10 bases between them. Germline CDR1 is MNHNY and CDR2 is SVGAGI (reference sequence). The CDR3 sequence is 13 residues long. This CDR3 is CASSYSTTEEAFF. In DNA, the CDR3 is TGTGCCAGCAGTTACTCGACGACAGAAGAAGCTTTCTTT.

The CDR3 loop reads CASSPGDDIANYGYTF. The CDR3 DNA sequence: TGTGCCAGCAGCCCCGGGGACGACATAGCTAACTATGGCTACACCTTC. This chain uses TRBV9 with TRBJ1-2, with TRBD1 as a possible D gene (5 bases). V lost 4 bases to trimming and J lost 0 bases, with 16 bases between them. This CDR3 comprises 16 residues. From germline, CDR1 is SGDLS and CDR2 YYNGEE.

This clone was seen just once. This chain links TRBV2 with TRBJ1-3; D gene ambiguous. V lost 6 bases, J lost 3 bases, and 6 bases lay in between. The CDR3 sequence is 12 residues long. The germline V gene encodes CDR1 SNHLY and CDR2 FYNNEI. The CDR3 coding sequence is TGTGCCAGCAGCGTAGGTGGAAACACCATATATTTT. Its translation: CASSVGGNTIYF.

This chain uses TRBV4-3 with TRBJ2-2, with TRBD2 matching 10 bases. The germline V gene encodes CDR1 LGHNA and CDR2 YSLEER. This CDR3 has 16 amino acids. J lost 10 bases, V lost 0 bases, and 8 bases had no gene match. Here the CDR3 reads CASSQEGLASMEELFF. The CDR3 DNA is TGCGCCAGCAGCCAAGAGGGACTAGCGTCCATGGAGGAGCTGTTTTTT.

The chain carries TRBV2 and TRBJ2-7; 7 bases are a match to TRBD2. There are 14 residues in the CDR3. Losses at the gene ends were 7 bases for V and 4 bases for J; bases not matched to a gene: 10. Germline V gene sequence: CDR1 SNHLY, CDR2 FYNNEI. For the CDR3, the DNA is TGTGCCAGCAAGCTTGGCGGGAGCTCTTACGAGCAGTACTTC. Translating gives CASKLGGSSYEQYF.

The chain is built from TRBV5-6 and TRBJ2-5, with TRBD1 identical over 7 bases. Germline V gene data show CDR1 as SGHDT and CDR2 as YYEEEE. V was pared by 6 bases and J by 1 base, with 12 bases of the junction left unmatched. This CDR3 region has 16 residues. CDR3 sequence reads: CASTSIGTDPQETQYF. The DNA of the CDR3 is TGTGCCAGCACCTCTATTGGGACAGATCCCCAAGAGACCCAGTACTTC. The full variable domain, with the rest looked up from reference TRBV5-6 and TRBJ2-5, is DAGVTQSPTHLIKTRGQQVTLRCSPKSGHDTVSWYQQALGQGPQFIFQYYEEEERQRGNFPDRFSGHQFPNYSSELNVNALLLGDSALYLCASTSIGTDPQETQYFGPGTRLLVL.

The gene calls are TRBV11-3 and TRBJ2-5, with D perhaps being TRBD1 or TRBD2 (5 bases each). The germline V and J ends were trimmed by 6 bases and 5 bases, with 13 bases remaining between them. This CDR3 is built from 13 residues. Germline values: CDR1 SGHNT, CDR2 YENEEA. CDR3 region: CASSGTNGETQYF. The CDR3 coding sequence is TGTGCCAGCAGTGGGACCAATGGGGAGACCCAGTACTTC.

The chain uses TRBV7-9 and TRBJ2-1; the D gene is possibly TRBD1 (5 bases). Trimming pared 5 bases from V and 9 bases from J, leaving 14 bases between. The CDR3 runs to 13 residues. Germline CDR1 and CDR2: SEHNR and FQNEAQ (reference sequence). CDR3 loop: CASSPGPRVEQFF. CDR3 bases: TGTGCCAGCAGCCCTGGCCCCAGGGTTGAGCAGTTCTTC.